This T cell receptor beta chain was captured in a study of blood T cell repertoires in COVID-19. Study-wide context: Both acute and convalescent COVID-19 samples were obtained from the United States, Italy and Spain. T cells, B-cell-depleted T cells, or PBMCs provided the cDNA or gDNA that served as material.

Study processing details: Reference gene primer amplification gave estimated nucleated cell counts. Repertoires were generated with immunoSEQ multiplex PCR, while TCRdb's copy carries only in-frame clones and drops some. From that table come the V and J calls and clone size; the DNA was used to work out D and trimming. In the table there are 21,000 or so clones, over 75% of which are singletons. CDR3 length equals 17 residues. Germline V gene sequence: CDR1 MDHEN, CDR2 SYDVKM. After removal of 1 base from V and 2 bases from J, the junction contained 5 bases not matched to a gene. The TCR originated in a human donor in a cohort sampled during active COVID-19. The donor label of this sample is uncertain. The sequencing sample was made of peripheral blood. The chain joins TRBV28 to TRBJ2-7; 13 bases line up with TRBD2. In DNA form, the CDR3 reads TGTGCCAGCAGTTTATCCGGGACTAGCGGGGCTCCCTACGAGCAGTACTTC. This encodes CASSLSGTSGAPYEQYF.